The present TCR beta chain was sequenced within a study of blood T cell repertoires in COVID-19. Study-wide context: Whether acute or convalescent, the COVID-19 samples came from the United States, Italy and Spain. PBMCs, B-cell-depleted T cells, or T cells provided the cDNA or gDNA that made up the material.

V lost 2 bases to trimming and J lost 4 bases; unmatched junction nucleotides: 6. Germline values: CDR1 SGHTA, CDR2 FQGNSA. The CDR3 spans 16 residues. Per the original data handling: Cell counts per sample came from amplifying reference gene primers. The protocol was immunoSEQ multiplex PCR, while the TCRdb copy is restricted to in-frame clones and leaves out a portion. V, J and clone size reflect that table, while D and trimming were determined from the DNA. Of fewer than 85,000 clones listed, over 75% are singletons. The rearrangement links TRBV7-2 to TRBJ2-3, with 10 bases fitting TRBD2. Sequencing was carried out using peripheral blood. The TCR comes from a human donor in a cohort sampled during active COVID-19. The CDR3 nucleotides read TGTGCCAGCAGCTTAAATCCCGGGACTAGCGCAGATACGCAGTATTTT. Its protein product is CASSLNPGTSADTQYF.